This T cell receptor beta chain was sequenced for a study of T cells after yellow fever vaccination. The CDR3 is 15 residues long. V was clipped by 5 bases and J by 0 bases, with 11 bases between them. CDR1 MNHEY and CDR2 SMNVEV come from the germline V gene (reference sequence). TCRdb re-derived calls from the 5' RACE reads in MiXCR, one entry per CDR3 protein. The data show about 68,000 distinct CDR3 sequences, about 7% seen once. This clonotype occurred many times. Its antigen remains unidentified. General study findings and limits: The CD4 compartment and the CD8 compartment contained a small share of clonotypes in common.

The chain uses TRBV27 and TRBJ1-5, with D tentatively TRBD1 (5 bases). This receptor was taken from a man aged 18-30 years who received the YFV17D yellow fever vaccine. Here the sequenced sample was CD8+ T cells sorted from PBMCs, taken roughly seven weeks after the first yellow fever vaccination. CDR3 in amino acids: CASSPQVYSNQPQHF. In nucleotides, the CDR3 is TGTGCCAGCAGTCCACAGGTGTATAGCAATCAGCCCCAGCATTTT.